One sample yielded the 10 T cell receptor beta chains listed below, sequenced in a study of CD8 T cells in ankylosing spondylitis. Overall study results and limits: A TCR beta motif made of under 10 highly homologous variants seemed typical of ankylosing spondylitis blood.

No antigen is known for these receptors. TCRdb redid the calling of the 5' RACE reads with MiXCR, one entry per CDR3 protein. The sample lists almost 400,000 distinct CDR3 sequences; 20% to 25% were seen once. Sequencing was done on a sample of blood, either unsorted or a sorted T cell fraction (not recorded which). The receptors here all came from a male donor with ankylosing spondylitis.

A remark on this clonotype: A clone one base away is much larger, so this may be a read error. The chain has TRBV29-1 and TRBJ2-5; 11 bases fit TRBD2. The ends lost 7 bases at V and 1 base at J; junction bases unmatched: 5. The CDR3 runs 14 residues. The germline CDR1 and CDR2 sequences are SQVTM and ANQGSEA. The CDR3 loop reads CSAVGLAGQETQYF. The CDR3 DNA reads TGCAGCGCTGTCGGACTAGCGGGCCAAGAGACCCAGTACTTC.

This clonotype has more than one count but fewer than ten. The genes are TRBV4-3 and TRBJ2-3; D is unclear. CDR3 length equals 13 residues. CDR1 LGHNA and CDR2 YSLEER come from the germline V gene. The germline V and J ends were trimmed by 0 bases and 4 bases, with 5 bases remaining between them. CDR3 nucleotides: TGCGCCAGCAGCCAAGAAGTTCCAGATACGCAGTATTTT. Translating gives CASSQEVPDTQYF.

The chain joins TRBV12-3 or TRBV12-4 to TRBJ1-1; no clear D. The CDR3 totals 12 residues. V was clipped by 6 bases and J by 4 bases, with 9 bases between them. The CDR3 region is CASSRRGTEAFF. CDR3 in DNA: TGTGCCAGCAGCCGACGGGGCACTGAAGCTTTCTTT.

This clonotype was observed a handful of times. The chain carries TRBV9 and TRBJ2-6; D is uncertain. Germline V gene lookup returns CDR1 SGDLS and CDR2 YYNGEE. CDR3 size: 15 residues. V shed 1 base and J shed 0 bases, with 5 bases lying between them. CDR3 bases: TGTGCCAGCAGCGTAACAAGCTCTGGGGCCAACGTCCTGACTTTC. Translating gives CASSVTSSGANVLTF.

Ten or more counts support this clonotype. V and J are TRBV29-1 and TRBJ2-5; 9 bases align to TRBD2. Losses at the gene ends were 0 bases for V and 2 bases for J; bases not matched to a gene: 4. CDR1 SQVTM and CDR2 ANQGSEA come from the germline V gene. This CDR3 has 15 amino acids. CDR3 sequence: CSVEDLAGFQETQYF. In DNA form, the CDR3 reads TGCAGCGTTGAAGATCTAGCGGGGTTTCAAGAGACCCAGTACTTC.

The chain combines TRBV5-1 with TRBJ1-2; unclear D gene. Germline CDR1 is SGHRS and CDR2 is YFSETQ. This CDR3 contains 16 residues. The V end was cut by 4 bases, the J end by 3 bases, with 19 bases between. The CDR3 is CASSPDGVVQHYGYTF. For the CDR3, the DNA is TGCGCCAGCAGCCCGGATGGTGTAGTGCAGCACTATGGCTACACCTTC.

This chain connects TRBV6-1 to TRBJ1-5; TRBD1 aligns across 7 bases. Trimming removed 0 bases from V and 2 bases from J; junction bases left unmatched: 4. This CDR3 contains 16 residues. Looked up from germline, CDR1 is MNHNS and CDR2 is SASEGT. Written as DNA, the CDR3 is TGTGCCAGCAGTGAAGCGCGGGGGACAGGCAATCAGCCCCAGCATTTT. This encodes CASSEARGTGNQPQHF.

This clonotype was seen a handful of times. The rearrangement uses TRBV12-3 or TRBV12-4 and TRBJ2-2, with D unresolved. The CDR3 length is 14 residues. With 8 bases removed from V and 8 bases from J, the gap between germline ends came to 18 bases. As DNA, the CDR3 is TGTGCCAGCTATAAAACGGAGAAAGAGGGGGAGCTGTTTTTT. Residues: CASYKTEKEGELFF.

There are a few counts of this clonotype. V gene TRBV7-2 combines with J gene TRBJ1-5; D is unresolved. Deletions cut 3 bases from V and 6 bases from J, with 15 bases between. The CDR3 runs 15 residues. Germline CDR1 reads SGHTA; CDR2 reads FQGNSA. Here the CDR3 DNA reads TGTGCCAGCAGCTTCCAACCCGGATCAGCTCAGCCCCAGCATTTT. Translating it yields CASSFQPGSAQPQHF.

This chain links TRBV3-1 with TRBJ2-1; D ambiguous. Trimming pared 4 bases from V and 1 base from J, leaving 17 bases between. Germline V gene lookup returns CDR1 LGHDT and CDR2 YNNKEL (reference sequence). The CDR3 runs 17 residues. The CDR3 loop is CASSPTWRWGSYNEQFF. CDR3 DNA: TGTGCCAGCAGCCCGACCTGGCGGTGGGGTTCCTACAATGAGCAGTTCTTC.